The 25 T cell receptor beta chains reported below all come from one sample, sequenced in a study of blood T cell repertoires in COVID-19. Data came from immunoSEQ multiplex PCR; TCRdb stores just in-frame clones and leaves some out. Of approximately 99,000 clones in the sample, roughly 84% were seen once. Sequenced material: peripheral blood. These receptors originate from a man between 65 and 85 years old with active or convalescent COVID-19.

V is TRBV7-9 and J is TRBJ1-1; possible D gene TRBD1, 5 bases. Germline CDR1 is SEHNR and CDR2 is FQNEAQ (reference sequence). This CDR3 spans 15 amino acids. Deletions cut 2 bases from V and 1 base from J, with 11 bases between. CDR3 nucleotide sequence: TGTGCCAGCAGCTTAAGTGGGGCCGGGAACACTGAAGCTTTCTTT. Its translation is CASSLSGAGNTEAFF.

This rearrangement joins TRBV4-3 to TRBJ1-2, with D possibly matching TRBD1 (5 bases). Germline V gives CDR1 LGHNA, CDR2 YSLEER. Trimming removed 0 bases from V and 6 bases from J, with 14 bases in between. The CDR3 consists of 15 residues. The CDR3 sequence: CASSQDTGDRNGYTF. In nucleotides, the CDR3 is TGCGCCAGCAGCCAAGATACGGGGGATCGGAATGGCTACACCTTC.

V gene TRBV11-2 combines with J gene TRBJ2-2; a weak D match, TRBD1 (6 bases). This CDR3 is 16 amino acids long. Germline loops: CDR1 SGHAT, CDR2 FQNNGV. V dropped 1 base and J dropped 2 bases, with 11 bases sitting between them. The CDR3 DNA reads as TGTGCCAGCAGCTTAGGGGGGACATCTAACACCGGGGAGCTGTTTTTT. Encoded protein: CASSLGGTSNTGELFF.

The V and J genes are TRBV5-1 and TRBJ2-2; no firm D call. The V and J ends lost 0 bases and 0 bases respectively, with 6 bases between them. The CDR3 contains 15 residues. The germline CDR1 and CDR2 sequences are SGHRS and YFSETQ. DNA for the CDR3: TGCGCCAGCAGCTTGGCTTTAACGAACACCGGGGAGCTGTTTTTT. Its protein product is CASSLALTNTGELFF.

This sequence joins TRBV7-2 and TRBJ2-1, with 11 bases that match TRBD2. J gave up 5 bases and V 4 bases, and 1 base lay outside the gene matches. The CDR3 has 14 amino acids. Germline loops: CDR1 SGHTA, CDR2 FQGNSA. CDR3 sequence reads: CASSWGLADNEQFF. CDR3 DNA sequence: TGTGCCAGCAGCTGGGGACTAGCGGACAATGAGCAGTTCTTC. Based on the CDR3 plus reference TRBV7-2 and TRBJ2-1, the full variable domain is GAGVSQSPSNKVTEKGKDVELRCDPISGHTALYWYRQSLGQGLEFLIYFQGNSAPDKSGLPSDRFSAERTGGSVSTLTIQRTQQEDSAVYLCASSWGLADNEQFFGPGTRLTVL.

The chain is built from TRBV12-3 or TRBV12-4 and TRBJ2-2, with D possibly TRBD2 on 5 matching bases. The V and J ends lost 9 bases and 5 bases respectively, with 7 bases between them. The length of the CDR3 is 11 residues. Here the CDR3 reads CASRGTGELFF. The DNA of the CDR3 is TGTGCCAGTCGGGGAACCGGGGAGCTGTTTTTT.

The DNA for the CDR3 is TGTGCCAGCTCAGCGGGACAGGGAGAGACCCAGTACTTC. Its translation is CASSAGQGETQYF. This sequence joins TRBV18 and TRBJ2-5; TRBD1 aligns across 9 bases. Germline-derived CDR1 and CDR2 are KGHSH and LQKENI. Unmatched junction bases numbered 2, after V lost 5 bases and J lost 4 bases. The CDR3 is 13 residues long.

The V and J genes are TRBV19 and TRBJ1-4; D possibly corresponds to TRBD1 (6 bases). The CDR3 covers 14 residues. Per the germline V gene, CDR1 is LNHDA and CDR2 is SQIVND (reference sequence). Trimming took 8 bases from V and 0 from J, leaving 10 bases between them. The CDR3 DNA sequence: TGTGCCAGTCAGGGGATTGCAACTAATGAAAAACTGTTTTTT. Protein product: CASQGIATNEKLFF.

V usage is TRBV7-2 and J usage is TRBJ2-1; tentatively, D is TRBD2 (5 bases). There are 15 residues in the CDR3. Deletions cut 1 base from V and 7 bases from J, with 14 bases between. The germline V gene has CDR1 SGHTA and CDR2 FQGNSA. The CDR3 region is CASSLGGVGSNEQFF. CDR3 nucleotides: TGTGCCAGCAGCTTAGGGGGAGTGGGGTCGAATGAGCAGTTCTTC. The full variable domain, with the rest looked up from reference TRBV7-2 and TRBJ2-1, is GAGVSQSPSNKVTEKGKDVELRCDPISGHTALYWYRQSLGQGLEFLIYFQGNSAPDKSGLPSDRFSAERTGGSVSTLTIQRTQQEDSAVYLCASSLGGVGSNEQFFGPGTRLTVL.

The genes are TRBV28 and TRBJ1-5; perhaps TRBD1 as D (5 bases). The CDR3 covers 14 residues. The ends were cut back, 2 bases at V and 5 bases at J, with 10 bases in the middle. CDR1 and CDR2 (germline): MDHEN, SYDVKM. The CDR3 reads CASSLVRADQPQHF. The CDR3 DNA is TGTGCCAGCAGTTTAGTCAGGGCTGATCAGCCCCAGCATTTT.

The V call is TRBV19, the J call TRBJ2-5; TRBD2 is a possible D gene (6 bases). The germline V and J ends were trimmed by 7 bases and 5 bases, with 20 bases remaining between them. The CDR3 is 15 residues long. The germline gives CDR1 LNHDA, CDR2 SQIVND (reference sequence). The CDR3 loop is CASTRNKGGGETQYF. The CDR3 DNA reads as TGTGCCAGTACCCGTAATAAGGGTGGGGGGGAGACCCAGTACTTC.

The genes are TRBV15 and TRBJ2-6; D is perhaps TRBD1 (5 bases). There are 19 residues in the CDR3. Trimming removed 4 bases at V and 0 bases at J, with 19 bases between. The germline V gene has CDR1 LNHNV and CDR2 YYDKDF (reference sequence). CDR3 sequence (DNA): TGTGCCACCAGCACTGAAGGCGACAGATATCGCTCTGGGGCCAACGTCCTGACTTTC. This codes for CATSTEGDRYRSGANVLTF. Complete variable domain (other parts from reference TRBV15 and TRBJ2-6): DAMVIQNPRYQVTQFGKPVTLSCSQTLNHNVMYWYQQKSSQAPKLLFHYYDKDFNNEADTPDNFQSRRPNTSFCFLDIRSPGLGDTAMYLCATSTEGDRYRSGANVLTFGAGSRLTVL.

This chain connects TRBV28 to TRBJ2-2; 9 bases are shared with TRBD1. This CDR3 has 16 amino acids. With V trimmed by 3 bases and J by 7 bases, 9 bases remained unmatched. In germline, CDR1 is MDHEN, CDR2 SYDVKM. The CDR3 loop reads CASSFPTGQGFGELFF. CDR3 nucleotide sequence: TGTGCCAGCAGTTTCCCCACGGGACAGGGATTCGGGGAGCTGTTTTTT.

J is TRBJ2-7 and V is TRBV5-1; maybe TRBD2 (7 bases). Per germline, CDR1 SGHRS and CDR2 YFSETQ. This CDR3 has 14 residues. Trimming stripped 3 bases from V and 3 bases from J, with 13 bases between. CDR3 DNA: TGCGCCAGCAGCTCGACGGGGGGCGGCTACGAGCAGTACTTC. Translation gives CASSSTGGGYEQYF. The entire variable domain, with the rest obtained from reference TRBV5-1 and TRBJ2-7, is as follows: KAGVTQTPRYLIKTRGQQVTLSCSPISGHRSVSWYQQTPGQGLQFLFEYFSETQRNKGNFPGRFSGRQFSNSRSEMNVSTLELGDSALYLCASSSTGGGYEQYFGPGTRLTVT.

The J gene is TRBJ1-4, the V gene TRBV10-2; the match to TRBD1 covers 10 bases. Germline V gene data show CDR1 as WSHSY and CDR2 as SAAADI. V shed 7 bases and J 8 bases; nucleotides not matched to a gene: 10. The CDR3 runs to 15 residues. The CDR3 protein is CASTRDRGGGEKLFF. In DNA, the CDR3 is TGCGCCAGCACCCGGGACAGGGGTGGTGGGGAAAAACTGTTTTTT.

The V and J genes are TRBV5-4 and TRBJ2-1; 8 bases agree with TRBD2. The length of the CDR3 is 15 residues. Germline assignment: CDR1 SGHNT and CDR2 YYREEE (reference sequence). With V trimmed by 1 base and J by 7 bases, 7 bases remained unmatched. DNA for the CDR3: TGTGCCAGCAGCTTGCGCGGGGGGTCGATGAATGAGCAGTTCTTC. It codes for CASSLRGGSMNEQFF.

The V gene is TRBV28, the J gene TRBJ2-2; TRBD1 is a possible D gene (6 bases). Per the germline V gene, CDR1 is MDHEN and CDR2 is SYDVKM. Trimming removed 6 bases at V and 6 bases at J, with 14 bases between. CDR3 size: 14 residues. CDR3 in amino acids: CASRGTSPSGELFF. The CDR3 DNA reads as TGTGCCAGCAGAGGGACAAGTCCGTCCGGGGAGCTGTTTTTT.

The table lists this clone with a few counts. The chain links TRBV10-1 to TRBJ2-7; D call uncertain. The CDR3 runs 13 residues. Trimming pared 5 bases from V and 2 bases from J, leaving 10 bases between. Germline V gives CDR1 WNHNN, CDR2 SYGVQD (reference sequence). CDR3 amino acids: CASSLDEAYEQYF. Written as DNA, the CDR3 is TGCGCCAGCAGTCTAGACGAGGCCTACGAGCAGTACTTC.

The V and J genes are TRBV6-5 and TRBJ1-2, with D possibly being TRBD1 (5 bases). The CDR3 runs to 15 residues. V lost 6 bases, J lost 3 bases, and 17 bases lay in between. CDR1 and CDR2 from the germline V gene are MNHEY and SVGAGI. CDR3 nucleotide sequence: TGTGCCAGCAGAGTTACAGGAGACAGTCACTATGGCTACACCTTC. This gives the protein CASRVTGDSHYGYTF.

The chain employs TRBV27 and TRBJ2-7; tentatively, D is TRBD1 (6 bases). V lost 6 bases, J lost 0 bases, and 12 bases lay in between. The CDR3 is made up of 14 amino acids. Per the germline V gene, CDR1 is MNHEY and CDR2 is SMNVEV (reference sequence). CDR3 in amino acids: CASRIYRDSYEQYF. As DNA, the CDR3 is TGTGCCAGCAGGATTTACAGGGACTCCTACGAGCAGTACTTC.

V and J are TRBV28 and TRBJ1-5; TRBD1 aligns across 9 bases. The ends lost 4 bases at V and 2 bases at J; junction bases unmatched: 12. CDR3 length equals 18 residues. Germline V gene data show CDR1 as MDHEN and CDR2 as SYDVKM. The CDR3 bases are TGTGCCAGCAGTTCTACAGGGGGCCTGGGGTTGGGCAATCAGCCCCAGCATTTT. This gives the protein CASSSTGGLGLGNQPQHF.

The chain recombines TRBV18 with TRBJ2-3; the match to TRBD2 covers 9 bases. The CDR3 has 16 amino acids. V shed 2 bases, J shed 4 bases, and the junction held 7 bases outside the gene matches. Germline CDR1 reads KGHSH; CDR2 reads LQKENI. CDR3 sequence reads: CASSPAETSGADTQYF. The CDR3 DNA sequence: TGTGCCAGCTCACCAGCTGAGACTAGCGGTGCAGATACGCAGTATTTT.

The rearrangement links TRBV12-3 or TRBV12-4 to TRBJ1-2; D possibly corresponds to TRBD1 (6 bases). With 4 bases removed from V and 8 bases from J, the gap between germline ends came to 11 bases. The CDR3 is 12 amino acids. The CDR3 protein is CASSSAGAGYTF. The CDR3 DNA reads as TGTGCCAGCAGTTCCGCAGGGGCAGGCTACACCTTC.

The CDR3 here is CASSFSGGGDTQYF. CDR3 bases: TGTGCCAGCAGCTTTTCCGGGGGGGGAGATACGCAGTATTTT. The gene calls are TRBV7-2 and TRBJ2-3, with 8 bases identical to TRBD2. The germline gives CDR1 SGHTA, CDR2 FQGNSA. Germline trimming cut 3 bases from V and 5 bases from J; bases unmatched to any gene: 4. CDR3 length: 14 amino acids.

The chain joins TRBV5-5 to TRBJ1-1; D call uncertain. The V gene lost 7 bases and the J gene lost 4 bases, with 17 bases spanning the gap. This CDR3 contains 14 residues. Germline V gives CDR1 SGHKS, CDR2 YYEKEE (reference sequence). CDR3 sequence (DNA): TGTGCCAGCGCTACCTGGGGAGGGAGCACTGAAGCTTTCTTT. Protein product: CASATWGGSTEAFF.